This TCR beta chain was retrieved from a study of T cells after yellow fever vaccination. As for the study in general: Preparation of fractions with low cell numbers was performed using SMART-Seq v4 Ultra Low Input.

Germline assignment: CDR1 ENHRY and CDR2 SYGVKD. The V gene lost 2 bases and the J gene lost 5 bases, with 7 bases spanning the gap. This CDR3 is built from 13 residues. Notes on this clonotype: The antigen is unknown.

General study points: Abundant clonotypes (contaminants from the bulk population) could be present in FACS-sorted repertoires. Reappearance after the booster was seen for most primary-vaccination clones, at approximately 97% CD4 and 88% CD8.

5'RACE template switching added a universal primer site and UMIs to TCR cDNA. TCRdb independently ran MiXCR on the 5' RACE reads; one entry per CDR3 protein. The table lists hundreds of thousands of distinct CDR3 sequences, roughly 8.7% of them singletons. This clonotype was sampled from a man between 18 and 35 years old who received the YFV17D yellow fever vaccine. Sequencing used PBMCs, obtained on the day of the first yellow fever vaccination. The chain has TRBV10-3 and TRBJ2-1; no clear D. The CDR3 here is CAISEDLDNEQFF. Written as DNA, the CDR3 is TGTGCCATCAGTGAGGACCTGGACAATGAGCAGTTCTTC.